The source of this T cell receptor beta chain is a study of human T cells and chemical hapten exposure. Study as a whole: Patients had diphenylcyclopropenone applied to the scalp weekly throughout the approximately 23-week study.

Study-level results: Significantly greater numbers of large CDR3 similarity clusters came from expanded TCRs than from controls.

Worth noting for this clonotype: The antigen is not known.

Time point reported: pre-sensitization, week 0. Treatment meaning: therapeutic diphenylcyclopropenone sensitization with weekly scalp DPC. Blood draws came before every patch-test application. TCRdb re-called the RACE reads through MiXCR, storing one row per CDR3 protein. The table records roughly 100,000 distinct CDR3 sequences, less than 15% of them present only once. The CDR3 is made up of 15 amino acids. V was cut by 6 bases and J by 4 bases, with 15 bases left in between. In germline, CDR1 is SNHLY, CDR2 FYNNEI. The chain is built from TRBV2 and TRBJ1-4; possibly TRBD1 for D (5 bases). The receptor was isolated from a woman between 45 and 60 years old with alopecia areata. Some clones in this sample may be carry-over from other donors' samples. The specimen was whole blood, collected in connection with sensitization to the hapten diphenylcyclopropenone (DPC). CDR3 sequence reads: CASSYGTRLNEKLFF. CDR3 nucleotide sequence: TGTGCCAGCAGCTACGGGACCCGGCTTAATGAAAAACTGTTTTTT.